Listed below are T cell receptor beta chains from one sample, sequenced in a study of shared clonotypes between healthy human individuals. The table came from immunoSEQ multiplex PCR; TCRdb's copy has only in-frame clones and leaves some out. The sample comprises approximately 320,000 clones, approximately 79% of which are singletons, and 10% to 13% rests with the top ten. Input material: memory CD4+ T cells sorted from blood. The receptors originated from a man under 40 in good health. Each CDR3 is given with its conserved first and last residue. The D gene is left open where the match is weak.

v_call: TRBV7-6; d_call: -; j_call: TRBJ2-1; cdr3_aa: CASSPMGRGNYNEQFF; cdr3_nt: TGTGCCAGCAGCCCAATGGGGAGGGGGAATTACAATGAGCAGTTCTTC
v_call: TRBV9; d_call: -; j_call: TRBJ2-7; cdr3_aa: CASSPTPHLNYEQYF; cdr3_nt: TGTGCCAGCAGCCCTACCCCCCATCTTAACTACGAGCAGTACTTC
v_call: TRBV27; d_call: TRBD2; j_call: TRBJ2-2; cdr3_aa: CASSRTSGNTGELFF; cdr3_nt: TGTGCCAGCAGTAGGACTAGCGGTAACACCGGGGAGCTGTTTTTT
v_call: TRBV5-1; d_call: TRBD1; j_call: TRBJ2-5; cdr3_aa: CASSRQGEETQYF; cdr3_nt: TGCGCCAGCAGCCGACAGGGGGAGGAGACCCAGTACTTC
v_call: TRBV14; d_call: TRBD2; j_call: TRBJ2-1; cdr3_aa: CASSHLRTSGFNEQFF; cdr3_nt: TGTGCCAGCAGCCATCTTAGGACTAGCGGGTTCAATGAGCAGTTCTTC
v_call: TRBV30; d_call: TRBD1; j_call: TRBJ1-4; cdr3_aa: CAWNLDRGELFF; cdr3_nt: TGTGCCTGGAATTTAGACAGGGGAGAACTGTTTTTT
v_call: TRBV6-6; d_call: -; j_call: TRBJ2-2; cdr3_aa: CATLSGTGELFF; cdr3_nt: TGTGCCACTTTAAGCGGCACCGGGGAGCTGTTTTTT
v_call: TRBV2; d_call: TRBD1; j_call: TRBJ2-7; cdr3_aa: CASSEKGQGGEQYF; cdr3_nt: TGTGCCAGCAGCGAGAAGGGACAGGGGGGCGAGCAGTACTTC
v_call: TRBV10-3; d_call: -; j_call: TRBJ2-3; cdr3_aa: CAMNRGGGTDTQYF; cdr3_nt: TGTGCCATGAACAGGGGAGGGGGGACAGATACGCAGTATTTT
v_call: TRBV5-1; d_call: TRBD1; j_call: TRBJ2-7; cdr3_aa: CASSLGQGELEQYF; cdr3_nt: TGCGCCAGCAGCTTGGGGCAGGGGGAGTTGGAGCAGTACTTC